The subject of this entry is one T cell receptor beta chain. This sample was taken from a study of blood T cell repertoires in COVID-19. The data were produced by immunoSEQ multiplex PCR, yet TCRdb's version contains in-frame clones alone and is incomplete. The sample has almost 40,000 clones, 85% to 90% seen once; the top ten hold over 3.5%. Germline CDR1 MDHEN, CDR2 SYDVKM. V gave up 4 bases and J gave up 4 bases; unmatched junction bases: 9. The CDR3 runs 15 residues. The chain is built from TRBV28 and TRBJ1-2; 7 nucleotides line up with TRBD1. The origin of this receptor is a man aged 55 to 70 with acute or convalescent COVID-19. Material for sequencing was peripheral blood. The CDR3 sequence is CASSYFRGAGYGYTF. The CDR3 bases are TGTGCCAGCAGTTACTTCAGGGGGGCGGGCTATGGCTACACCTTC.